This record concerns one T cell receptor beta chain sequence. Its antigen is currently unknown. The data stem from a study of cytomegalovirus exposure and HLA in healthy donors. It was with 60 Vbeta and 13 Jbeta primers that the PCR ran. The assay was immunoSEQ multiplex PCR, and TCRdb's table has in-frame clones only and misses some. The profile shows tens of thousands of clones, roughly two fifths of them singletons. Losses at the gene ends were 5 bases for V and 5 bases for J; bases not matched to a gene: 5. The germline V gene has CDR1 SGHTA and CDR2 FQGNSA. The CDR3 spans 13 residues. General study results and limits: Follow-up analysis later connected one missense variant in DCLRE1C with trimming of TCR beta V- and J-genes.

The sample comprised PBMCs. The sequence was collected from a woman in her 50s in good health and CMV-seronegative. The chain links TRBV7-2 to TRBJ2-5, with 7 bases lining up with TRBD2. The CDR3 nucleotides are TGTGCCAGCAGCGCGGGAGTAGGTGAGACCCAGTACTTC. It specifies CASSAGVGETQYF.